This T cell receptor beta chain was identified during a study of cytomegalovirus exposure and HLA in healthy donors. Whole-study findings and limits: The study flagged some 170 TCR beta chains as cytomegalovirus-associated.

The sample holds a few counts of this clone. Its antigen is unknown. In germline, CDR1 is SEHNR, CDR2 FQNEAQ (reference sequence). The CDR3 has 15 amino acids. V was clipped by 1 base and J by 2 bases; unmatched bases: 4. Method: immunoSEQ multiplex PCR; TCRdb's copy keeps in-frame clones and lacks some. The table has 95,000 to 150,000 clones, 75% to 90% seen once. This TCR was recovered from a woman younger than 30 in good health and CMV-seronegative. This chain joins TRBV7-9 and TRBJ2-5; TRBD1 matches at 7 bases. Sequencing was carried out using PBMCs. CDR3 in amino acids: CASSLGRTGQETQYF. CDR3 nucleotides: TGTGCCAGCAGCTTAGGCCGGACAGGACAAGAGACCCAGTACTTC.